The clone carrying this T cell receptor beta chain was counted only a few times. Its matching antigen is unknown. The data belong to a study of cytomegalovirus exposure and HLA in healthy donors. The study, taken as a whole, reports: Later, TCR association rates were found to vary by HLA locus, highest for DRB1 and lowest for HLA-C.

Trimming stripped 2 bases from V and 4 bases from J, with 5 bases between. CDR3 length: 12 residues. CDR1 and CDR2 from the germline V gene are MNHNY and SVGAGI (reference sequence). The study ran its PCR with 60 Vbeta and 13 Jbeta primers. Assay: immunoSEQ multiplex PCR; the TCRdb copy retains only in-frame clones and omits some. The table records about 140,000 clones, approximately 71% of them present only once. Sample: PBMCs. The V and J genes are TRBV6-6 and TRBJ1-1, with D uncertain. The clonotype was recovered from a man aged 25-45 years in good health and CMV-seropositive. CDR3: CASSYASTEAFF. DNA for the CDR3: TGTGCCAGCAGTTACGCCAGCACTGAAGCTTTCTTT.